This T cell receptor (beta chain) originates from a study of blood T cell repertoires in COVID-19. For the study at large: Researchers got acute and convalescent COVID-19 samples from the United States, Italy and Spain.

Repertoires were generated with immunoSEQ multiplex PCR, while TCRdb's copy carries only in-frame clones and drops some. The table lists some 150,000 clones, 82% of them singletons. This CDR3 has 13 residues. Germline CDR1 and CDR2: SGHRS and YFSETQ. The V end was cut by 2 bases, the J end by 1 base, with 7 bases between. This clone appeared once. The J gene is TRBJ2-7, the V gene TRBV5-1; D unresolved. Sequencing used peripheral blood. This clonotype originated in a woman older than 75 with acute or convalescent COVID-19. The CDR3 here is CASSLGESYEQYF. In DNA form, the CDR3 reads TGCGCCAGCAGCTTAGGAGAGTCCTACGAGCAGTACTTC.